This entry describes one T cell receptor (beta chain). The sample belongs to a study of blood T cells in healthy people across ages. With a J-beta primer mix and a sample-barcoded 5' primer, a second PCR ran about 6 to 11 cycles. Each cDNA molecule, via a template-switch adaptor with 12 random nucleotides, was tagged. MiXCR, applied by TCRdb to the 5' RACE reads, yields one record per CDR3 protein. Of hundreds of thousands of distinct CDR3 sequences listed, about 34% are singletons. CDR1 and CDR2 (germline): SGHRS, YFSETQ. Trimming shortened V by 0 bases and J by 2 bases, and 8 bases separated the two germline ends. CDR3 size: 14 residues.

This TCR derives from a man aged 18-30 years in good health. V gene TRBV5-1 combines with J gene TRBJ2-5; D uncertain. The sequenced sample was blood. CDR3 region: CASSLDVGQETQYF. The CDR3 coding sequence is TGCGCCAGCAGCTTGGACGTAGGACAAGAGACCCAGTACTTC.